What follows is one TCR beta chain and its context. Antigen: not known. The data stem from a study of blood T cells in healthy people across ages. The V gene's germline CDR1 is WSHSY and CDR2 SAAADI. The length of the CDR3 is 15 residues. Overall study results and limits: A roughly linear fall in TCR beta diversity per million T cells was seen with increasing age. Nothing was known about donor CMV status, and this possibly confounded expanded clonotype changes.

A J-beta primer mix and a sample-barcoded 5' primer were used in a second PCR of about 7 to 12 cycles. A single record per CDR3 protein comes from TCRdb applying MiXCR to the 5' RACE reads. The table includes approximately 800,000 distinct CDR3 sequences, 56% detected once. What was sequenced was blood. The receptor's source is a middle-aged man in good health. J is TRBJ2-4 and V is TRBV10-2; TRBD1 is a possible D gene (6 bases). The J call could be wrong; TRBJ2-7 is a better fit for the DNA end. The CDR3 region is CASSDNWTDLSEQYF. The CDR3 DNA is TGCGCCAGCAGTGATAATTGGACAGACCTCTCCGAGCAGTACTTC.